Given below is one TCR beta chain in context. Its antigen is unidentified. The CDR3 runs 15 residues. The germline V gene encodes CDR1 SGHTS and CDR2 YDEGEE. Trimming stripped 0 bases from V and 1 base from J, with 10 bases between. The data stem from a study of cytomegalovirus exposure and HLA in healthy donors. Study conclusions and caveats: Because they were indistinguishable, some V segments, including TRBV6-2 and TRBV6-3, were excluded.

PCR employed 60 Vbeta and 13 Jbeta primers. Per the study methods: The count from a later analysis was some 81 million unique TCR beta chains, 9 million to 12 million of them shared. Method: immunoSEQ multiplex PCR; TCRdb's copy keeps in-frame clones and lacks some. V, J and clone size reflect that table, while D and trimming were determined from the DNA. Of about 120,000 clones in the sample, 76% were seen once. Specimen: PBMCs. The receptor was isolated from a woman aged 40 to 50 in good health and CMV-seropositive. The chain recombines TRBV5-8 with TRBJ2-5; weak D call: TRBD1 (6 bases). The CDR3 is CASSLGQVPQETQYF. DNA for the CDR3: TGTGCCAGCAGCTTGGGACAGGTCCCCCAAGAGACCCAGTACTTC.